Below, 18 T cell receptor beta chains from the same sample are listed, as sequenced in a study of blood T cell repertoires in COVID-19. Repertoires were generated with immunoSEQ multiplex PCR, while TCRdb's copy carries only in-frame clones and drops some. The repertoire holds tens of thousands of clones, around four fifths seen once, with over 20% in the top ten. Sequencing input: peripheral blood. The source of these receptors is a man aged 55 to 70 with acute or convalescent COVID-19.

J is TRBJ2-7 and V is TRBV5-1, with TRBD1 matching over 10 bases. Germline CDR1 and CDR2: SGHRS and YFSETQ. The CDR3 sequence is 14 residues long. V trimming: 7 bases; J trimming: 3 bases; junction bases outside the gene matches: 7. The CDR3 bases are TGCGCCAGCGGCGACAGGGGGCAATACTACGAGCAGTACGTC. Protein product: CASGDRGQYYEQYV.

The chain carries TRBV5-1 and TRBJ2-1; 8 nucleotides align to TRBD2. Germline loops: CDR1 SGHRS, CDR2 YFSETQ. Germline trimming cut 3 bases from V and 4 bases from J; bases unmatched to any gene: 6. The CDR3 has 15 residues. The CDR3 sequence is CASSSASGYYNEQFF. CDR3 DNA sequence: TGCGCCAGCAGCTCAGCTAGCGGGTATTACAATGAGCAGTTCTTC.

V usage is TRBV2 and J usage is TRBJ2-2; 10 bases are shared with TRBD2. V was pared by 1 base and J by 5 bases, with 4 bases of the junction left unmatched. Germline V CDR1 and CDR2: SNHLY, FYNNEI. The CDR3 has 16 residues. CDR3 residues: CASSEDLAGVTGELFF. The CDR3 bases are TGTGCCAGCAGTGAAGATCTAGCGGGGGTGACCGGGGAGCTGTTTTTT.

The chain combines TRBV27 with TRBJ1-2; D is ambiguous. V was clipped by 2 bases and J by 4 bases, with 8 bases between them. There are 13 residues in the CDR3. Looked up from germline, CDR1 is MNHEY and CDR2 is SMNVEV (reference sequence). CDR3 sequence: CASSLGDTYGYTF. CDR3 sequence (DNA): TGTGCCAGCAGTTTAGGCGACACCTATGGCTACACCTTC.

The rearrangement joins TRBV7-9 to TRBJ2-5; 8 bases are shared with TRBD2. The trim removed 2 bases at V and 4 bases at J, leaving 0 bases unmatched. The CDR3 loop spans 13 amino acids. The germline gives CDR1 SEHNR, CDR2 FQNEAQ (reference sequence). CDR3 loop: CASSLLAGETQYF. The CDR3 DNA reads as TGTGCCAGCAGCTTACTAGCGGGAGAGACCCAGTACTTC. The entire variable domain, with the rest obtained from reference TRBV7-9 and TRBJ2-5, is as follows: DTGVSQNPRHKITKRGQNVTFRCDPISEHNRLYWYRQTLGQGPEFLTYFQNEAQLEKSRLLSDRFSAERPKGSFSTLEIQRTEQGDSAMYLCASSLLAGETQYFGPGTRLLVL.

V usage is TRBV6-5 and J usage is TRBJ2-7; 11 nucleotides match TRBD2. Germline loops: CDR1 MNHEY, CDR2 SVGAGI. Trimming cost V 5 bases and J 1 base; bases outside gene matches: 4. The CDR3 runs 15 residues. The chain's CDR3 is CASSTLAGGSYEQYV. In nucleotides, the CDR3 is TGTGCCAGCAGTACCCTAGCGGGGGGATCCTACGAGCAGTACGTC.

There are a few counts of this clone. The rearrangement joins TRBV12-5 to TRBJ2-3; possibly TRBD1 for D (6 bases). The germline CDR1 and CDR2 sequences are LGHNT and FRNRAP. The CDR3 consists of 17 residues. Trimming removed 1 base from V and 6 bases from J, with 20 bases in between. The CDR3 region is CASGLGLQGLARDTQYF. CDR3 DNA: TGTGCTAGTGGTTTGGGCCTACAGGGTTTAGCCAGGGATACGCAGTATTTT.

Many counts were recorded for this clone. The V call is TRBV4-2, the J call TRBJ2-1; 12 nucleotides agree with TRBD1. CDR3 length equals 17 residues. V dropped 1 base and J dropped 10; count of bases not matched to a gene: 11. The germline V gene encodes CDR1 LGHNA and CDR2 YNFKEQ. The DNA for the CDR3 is TGTGCCAGCAGCCAAGCAGTACCGGGACAGGGGGCATGGGAGCAGTTCTTC. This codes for CASSQAVPGQGAWEQFF.

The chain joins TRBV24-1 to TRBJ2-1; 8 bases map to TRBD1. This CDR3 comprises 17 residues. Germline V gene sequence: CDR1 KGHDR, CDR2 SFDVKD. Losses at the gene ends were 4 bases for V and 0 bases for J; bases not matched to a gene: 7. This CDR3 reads CATSDTSTGGSYNEQFF. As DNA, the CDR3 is TGTGCCACCAGTGACACGTCAACAGGGGGCTCCTACAATGAGCAGTTCTTC.

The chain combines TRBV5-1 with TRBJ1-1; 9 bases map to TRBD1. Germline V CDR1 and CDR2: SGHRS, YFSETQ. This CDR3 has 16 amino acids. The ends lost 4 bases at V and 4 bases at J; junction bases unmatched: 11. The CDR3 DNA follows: TGCGCCAGCAGCCCACTTACCGGGACAGGGACCACTGAAGCTTTCTTT. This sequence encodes CASSPLTGTGTTEAFF.

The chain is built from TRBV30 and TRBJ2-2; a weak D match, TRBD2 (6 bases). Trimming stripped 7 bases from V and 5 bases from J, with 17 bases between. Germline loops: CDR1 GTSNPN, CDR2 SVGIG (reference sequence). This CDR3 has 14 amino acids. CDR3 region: CASTGSFRTGELFF. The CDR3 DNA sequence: TGTGCCTCGACCGGGAGCTTCAGAACCGGGGAGCTGTTTTTT.

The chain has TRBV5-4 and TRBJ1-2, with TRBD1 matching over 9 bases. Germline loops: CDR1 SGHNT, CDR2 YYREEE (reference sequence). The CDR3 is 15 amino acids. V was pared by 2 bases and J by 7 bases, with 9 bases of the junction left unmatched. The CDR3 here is CASSLQGAMAFGYTF. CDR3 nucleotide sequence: TGTGCCAGCAGCTTACAGGGGGCAATGGCGTTTGGCTACACCTTC.

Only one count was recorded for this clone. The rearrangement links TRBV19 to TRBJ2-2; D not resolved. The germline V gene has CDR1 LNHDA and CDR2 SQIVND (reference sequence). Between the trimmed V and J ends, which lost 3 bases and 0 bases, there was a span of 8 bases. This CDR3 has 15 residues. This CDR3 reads CASSISAANTGELFF. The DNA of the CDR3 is TGTGCCAGTAGTATCAGCGCTGCGAACACCGGGGAGCTGTTTTTT.

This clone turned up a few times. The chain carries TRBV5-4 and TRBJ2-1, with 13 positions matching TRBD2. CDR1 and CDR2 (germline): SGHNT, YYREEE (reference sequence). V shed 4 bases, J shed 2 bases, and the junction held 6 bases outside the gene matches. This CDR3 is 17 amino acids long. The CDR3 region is CASSTGLAGAAYNEQFF. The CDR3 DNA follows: TGTGCCAGCAGCACTGGACTAGCGGGAGCGGCCTACAATGAGCAGTTCTTC.

CDR3: CASSAFGGESNQPQHF. CDR3 DNA sequence: TGTGCCAGCAGCGCCTTTGGGGGGGAGAGCAATCAGCCCCAGCATTTT. The rearrangement uses TRBV7-9 and TRBJ1-5, with D tentatively TRBD1 (5 bases). V gave up 5 bases and J gave up 1 base, with 15 bases separating them. This CDR3 region has 16 residues. Germline V gene sequence: CDR1 SEHNR, CDR2 FQNEAQ (reference sequence).

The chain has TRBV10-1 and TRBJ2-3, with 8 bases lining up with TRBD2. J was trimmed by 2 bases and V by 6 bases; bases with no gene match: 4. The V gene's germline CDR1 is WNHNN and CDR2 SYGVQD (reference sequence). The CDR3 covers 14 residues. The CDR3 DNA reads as TGCGCCAGCAGGAGCGGGGGCCCCACAGATACGCAGTATTTT. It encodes CASRSGGPTDTQYF.

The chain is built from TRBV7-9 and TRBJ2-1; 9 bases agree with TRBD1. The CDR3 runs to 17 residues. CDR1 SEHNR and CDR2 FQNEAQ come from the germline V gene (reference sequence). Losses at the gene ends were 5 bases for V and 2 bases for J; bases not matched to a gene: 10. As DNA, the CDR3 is TGTGCCAGCAGCCAACCCCCGGACAGGGGAACCTACAATGAGCAGTTCTTC. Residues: CASSQPPDRGTYNEQFF.

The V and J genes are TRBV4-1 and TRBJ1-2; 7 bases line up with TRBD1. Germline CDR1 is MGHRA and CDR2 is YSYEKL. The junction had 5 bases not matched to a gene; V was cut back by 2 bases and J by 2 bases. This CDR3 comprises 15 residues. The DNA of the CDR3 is TGCGCCAGCAGCCAACTGACAGGGCAGAACTATGGCTACACCTTC. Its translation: CASSQLTGQNYGYTF.